This entry features one T cell receptor (beta chain) sequence. Antigen unknown. Naive CD8+ T lymphocytes were specified as CD45RO-CCR7+CD27+CD95-. The length of the CDR3 is 11 residues. Germline loops: CDR1 SQVTM, CDR2 ANQGSEA. This entry is derived from a study of CXCR3-negative and CXCR3-positive naive CD8 T cells. Study in general: The libraries yielded 130 million to 150 million TRB reads, about 1.5 +/- 0.3 million each.

Findings and caveats of the study: TRBV-TRBJ usage matched between naive CXCR3-negative and CXCR3-positive cells but not between memory cells. Compared with CXCR3-negative naive cells, CXCR3-positive naive cells showed more hydrophobic TRB CDR3s.

The method, 5' RACE with UMI labels, was used to prepare the TRB cDNA libraries. From the 5' RACE reads, TCRdb lists one entry per CDR3 protein and no DNA. Here the sample table reports about 58,000 distinct CDR3 sequences. Sequencing was performed on naive CXCR3- CD8+ T cells from blood. Subset meaning: CD45RO-CCR7+CD27+CD95- naive CD8+ T cells lacking CXCR3 (TNR3-). This clonotype was obtained from a human donor in good health. Some clones in this sample may be carry-over from other donors' samples. The chain links TRBV29-1 to TRBJ2-2; TCRdb gives TRBD1 as the D gene, but with no DNA this cannot be confirmed. CDR3 protein: CSATGSGELFF.